This T cell receptor beta chain was sequenced in a study of T-cell memory formation after mild COVID-19. The CDR3 is 16 amino acids. V lost 1 base and J 3 bases, leaving 18 bases between the germline ends. Looked up from germline, CDR1 is DFQATT and CDR2 is SNEGSKA (reference sequence). MiXCR, run by TCRdb on the 5' RACE reads, gives a single entry per CDR3 protein. The sample carries a few hundred thousand distinct CDR3 sequences, roughly 21% recorded once. The study's findings and limits: Of the contracting clones, CD4+ ones lay mainly in CM and EM, and CD8+ ones in EMRA.

Details on this clonotype: No antigen is known for it.

The sequence was collected from an adult woman who had mild COVID-19 (a few samples of this study predate the infection). Cell type and time point are not known. The sequenced sample was PBMCs or a T cell subset sorted from them (not recorded which). The chain recombines TRBV20-1 with TRBJ1-1; TRBD1 might be the D (6 bases). The chain's CDR3 is CSARAGNRVGDTEAFF. Here the CDR3 DNA reads TGCAGTGCTAGAGCCGGGAACAGGGTCGGGGACACTGAAGCTTTCTTT.